Presented here are 10 T cell receptor beta chains from one specimen sequenced in a study of blood T cell repertoires in COVID-19. Clones were read by immunoSEQ multiplex PCR, and TCRdb kept only the in-frame ones, dropping some. The sample carries roughly 280,000 clones, around 92% recorded once. Source material: PBMCs or T cells enriched from blood (not recorded which). The receptors were sampled from a woman aged 55 to 70 who had recovered from COVID-19.

V and J are TRBV19 and TRBJ1-1; D is possibly TRBD1 (6 bases). Germline V lookup: CDR1 LNHDA, CDR2 SQIVND (reference sequence). Trimming took 4 bases from V and 1 from J, leaving 13 bases between them. This CDR3 is built from 15 residues. Here the CDR3 reads CASSTYRVPNTEAFF. The CDR3, as DNA: TGTGCCAGTAGTACCTACAGGGTACCGAACACTGAAGCTTTCTTT.

The J gene is TRBJ1-1, the V gene TRBV10-3, with 7 bases identical to TRBD1. With V trimmed by 2 bases and J by 8 bases, 8 bases remained unmatched. This CDR3 spans 14 amino acids. From germline, CDR1 is ENHRY and CDR2 SYGVKD. This CDR3 is CAISEITGVTEAFF. CDR3 bases: TGTGCCATCAGTGAGATAACAGGGGTGACGGAAGCTTTCTTT.

The V gene is TRBV5-4, the J gene TRBJ2-7; TRBD1 might be the D (6 bases). V lost 4 bases to trimming and J lost 2 bases, with 16 bases between them. The CDR3 loop spans 15 amino acids. In germline, CDR1 is SGHNT, CDR2 YYREEE (reference sequence). CDR3 residues: CASSQPTGRTYEQYF. For the CDR3, the DNA is TGTGCCAGCAGCCAACCTACAGGGAGAACCTACGAGCAGTACTTC.

Only one count was recorded for this clone. The genes are TRBV6-5 and TRBJ2-2, with a weak D call TRBD1 (6 bases). The V and J ends lost 6 bases and 7 bases respectively, with 12 bases between them. This CDR3 is 13 amino acids long. Per the germline V gene, CDR1 is MNHEY and CDR2 is SVGAGI. The CDR3 sequence: CASRSGAGGELFF. The CDR3 region has the DNA TGTGCCAGCAGATCAGGGGCGGGCGGGGAGCTGTTTTTT.

The chain uses TRBV4-1 and TRBJ2-4; 8 nucleotides match TRBD2. Germline trimming cut 0 bases from V and 1 base from J; bases unmatched to any gene: 14. The CDR3 has 20 residues. Germline-derived CDR1 and CDR2 are MGHRA and YSYEKL. The CDR3 nucleotides are TGCGCCAGCAGCCAAGATTTGAGGTCGGGGCGGGGGGTGGCCAAAAACATTCAGTACTTC. Translating gives CASSQDLRSGRGVAKNIQYF.

This clone has more than one count but fewer than ten. J is TRBJ1-1 and V is TRBV29-1; D uncertain. The ends were cut back, 1 base at V and 1 base at J, with 7 bases in the middle. This CDR3 has 13 residues. Germline-derived CDR1 and CDR2 are SQVTM and ANQGSEA. This chain's CDR3 is CSVEVEQNTEAFF. Written as DNA, the CDR3 is TGCAGCGTTGAAGTGGAGCAGAACACTGAAGCTTTCTTT.

V is TRBV6-5 and J is TRBJ2-7, with a possible D match to TRBD1 (6 bases). CDR1 MNHEY and CDR2 SVGAGI come from the germline V gene. The germline V and J ends were trimmed by 6 bases and 3 bases, with 15 bases remaining between them. This CDR3 region has 14 residues. The CDR3 coding sequence is TGTGCCAGCAGCGGAACCCGGACAGACTACGAGCAGTACTTC. Amino acids: CASSGTRTDYEQYF.

CDR3 in DNA: TGCGCCAGCAGCTTGGGTACAGTGTCAGAGACCCAGTACTTC. Its translation: CASSLGTVSETQYF. The chain employs TRBV5-1 and TRBJ2-5, with unresolved D. The CDR3 spans 14 residues. Deletions cut 0 bases from V and 4 bases from J, with 10 bases between. Looked up from germline, CDR1 is SGHRS and CDR2 is YFSETQ.

This chain joins TRBV5-1 and TRBJ2-5; TRBD1 aligns across 12 bases. This CDR3 contains 16 residues. CDR1 and CDR2 from the germline V gene are SGHRS and YFSETQ. Germline trimming cut 0 bases from V and 11 bases from J; bases unmatched to any gene: 11. The CDR3 sequence: CASSLAVEGQGALQYF. In DNA, the CDR3 is TGCGCCAGCAGCTTGGCGGTCGAGGGACAGGGGGCGTTACAGTACTTC. The entire variable domain, with the rest obtained from reference TRBV5-1 and TRBJ2-5, is as follows: KAGVTQTPRYLIKTRGQQVTLSCSPISGHRSVSWYQQTPGQGLQFLFEYFSETQRNKGNFPGRFSGRQFSNSRSEMNVSTLELGDSALYLCASSLAVEGQGALQYFGPGTRLLVL.

This sequence joins TRBV19 and TRBJ2-7; 7 bases align to TRBD2. The J segment lost 3 bases and the V segment lost 6 bases, leaving 8 bases of the junction unmatched. CDR3 size: 14 residues. Germline CDR1 LNHDA, CDR2 SQIVND (reference sequence). Here the CDR3 DNA reads TGTGCCAGTAGCACGACTGGCGGGGGCTACGAGCAGTACTTC. Translating it yields CASSTTGGGYEQYF.